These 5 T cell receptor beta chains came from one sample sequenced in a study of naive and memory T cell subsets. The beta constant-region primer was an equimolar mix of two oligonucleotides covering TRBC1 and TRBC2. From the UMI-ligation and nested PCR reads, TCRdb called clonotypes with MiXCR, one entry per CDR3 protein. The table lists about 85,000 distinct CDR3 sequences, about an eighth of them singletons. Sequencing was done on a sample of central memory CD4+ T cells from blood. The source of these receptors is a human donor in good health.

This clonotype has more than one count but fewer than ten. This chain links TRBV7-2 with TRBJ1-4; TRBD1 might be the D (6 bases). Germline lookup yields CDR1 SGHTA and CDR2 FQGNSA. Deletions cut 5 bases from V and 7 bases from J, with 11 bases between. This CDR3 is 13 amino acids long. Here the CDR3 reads CASSRTETEKLFF. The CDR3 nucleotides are TGTGCCAGCAGCCGGACAGAGACTGAAAAACTGTTTTTT. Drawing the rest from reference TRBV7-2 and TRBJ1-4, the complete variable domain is GAGVSQSPSNKVTEKGKDVELRCDPISGHTALYWYRQSLGQGLEFLIYFQGNSAPDKSGLPSDRFSAERTGGSVSTLTIQRTQQEDSAVYLCASSRTETEKLFFGSGTQLSVL.

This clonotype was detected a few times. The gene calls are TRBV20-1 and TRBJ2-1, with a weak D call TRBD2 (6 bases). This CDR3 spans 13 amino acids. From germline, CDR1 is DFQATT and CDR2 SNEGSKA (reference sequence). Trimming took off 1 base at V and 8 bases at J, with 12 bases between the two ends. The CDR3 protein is CSARVCGAYEQFF. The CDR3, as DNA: TGCAGTGCTAGAGTTTGCGGGGCATATGAGCAGTTCTTC.

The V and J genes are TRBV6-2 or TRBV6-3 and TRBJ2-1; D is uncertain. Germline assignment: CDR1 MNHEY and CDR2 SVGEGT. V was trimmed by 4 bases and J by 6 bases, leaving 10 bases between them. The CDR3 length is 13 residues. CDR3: CASSSPPSNEQFF. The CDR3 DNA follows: TGTGCCAGCAGTTCCCCCCCAAGCAATGAGCAGTTCTTC.

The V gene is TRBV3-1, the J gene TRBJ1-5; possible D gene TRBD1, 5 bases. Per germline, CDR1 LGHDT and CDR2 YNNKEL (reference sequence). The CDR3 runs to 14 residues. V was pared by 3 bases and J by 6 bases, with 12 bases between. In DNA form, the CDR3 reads TGTGCCAGCAGCCAGCTGGGGGGGGGTCAGCCCCAGCATTTT. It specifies CASSQLGGGQPQHF.

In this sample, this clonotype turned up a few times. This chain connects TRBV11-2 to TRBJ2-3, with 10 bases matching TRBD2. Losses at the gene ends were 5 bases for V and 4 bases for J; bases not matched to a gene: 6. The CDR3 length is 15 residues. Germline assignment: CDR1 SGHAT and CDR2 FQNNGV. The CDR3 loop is CASSATSGRADTQYF. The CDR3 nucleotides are TGTGCCAGCAGCGCGACTAGCGGGCGAGCAGATACGCAGTATTTT.